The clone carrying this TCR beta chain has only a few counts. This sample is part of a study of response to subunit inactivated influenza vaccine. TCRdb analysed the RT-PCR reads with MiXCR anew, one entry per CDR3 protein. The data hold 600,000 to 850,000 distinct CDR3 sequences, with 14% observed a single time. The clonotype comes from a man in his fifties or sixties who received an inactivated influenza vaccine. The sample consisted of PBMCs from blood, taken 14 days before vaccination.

The CDR3 here is CASSYLAGVLFF. The CDR3 nucleotides read TGTGCCAGCAGTTACCTAGCGGGAGTTCTGTTCTTC. The V call is TRBV6-5, the J call TRBJ2-1; 10 positions agree with TRBD2. With V trimmed by 2 bases and J by 15 bases, 4 bases remained unmatched. This CDR3 region has 12 residues. The V gene's germline CDR1 is MNHEY and CDR2 SVGAGI.